Following are 14 T cell receptor beta chains from one sample sequenced in a study of blood T cell repertoires in COVID-19. Some clones are missing from TCRdb's copy, which holds only in-frame ones; the method was immunoSEQ multiplex PCR. The sample lists some 170,000 clones, over 75% occurring once. Source material: peripheral blood. These receptors were obtained from a man between 65 and 85 years old with acute or convalescent COVID-19.

This clone is labeled medium-sized. This sequence joins TRBV4-1 and TRBJ1-1, with unresolved D. The CDR3 has 14 amino acids. V gave up 4 bases and J gave up 0 bases, with 9 bases separating them. From germline, CDR1 is MGHRA and CDR2 YSYEKL. The CDR3, as DNA: TGCGCCAGCAGCCTCACTGTGGTGAACACTGAAGCTTTCTTT. It codes for CASSLTVVNTEAFF.

The chain recombines TRBV5-8 with TRBJ2-3, with 8 bases matching TRBD2. The CDR3 length is 17 residues. CDR1 is SGHTS and CDR2 is YDEGEE in the germline V gene. With 4 bases clipped from V and 2 bases from J, the junction kept 12 bases outside the gene matches. CDR3 residues: CASSPLGLAAPTDTQYF. Here the CDR3 DNA reads TGTGCCAGCAGCCCCCTCGGACTAGCCGCCCCCACAGATACGCAGTATTTT.

The rearrangement joins TRBV24-1 to TRBJ2-5; 7 bases are shared with TRBD1. The germline gives CDR1 KGHDR, CDR2 SFDVKD. V lost 4 bases and J lost 8; bases outside the gene matches: 24. This CDR3 is 19 amino acids long. CDR3 DNA sequence: TGTGCCACCAGTGAACTTCGACAGGGTAAACACAACCCCCGAGGCACCCAGTACTTC. It translates to CATSELRQGKHNPRGTQYF.

The gene calls are TRBV7-9 and TRBJ1-1, with 10 bases identical to TRBD1. Germline CDR1 and CDR2: SEHNR and FQNEAQ (reference sequence). The length of the CDR3 is 14 residues. Trimming took 5 bases from V and 4 from J; bases not matched to a gene: 4. The CDR3 sequence: CASSQGQGSTEAFF. The CDR3 nucleotides are TGTGCCAGCAGCCAGGGACAGGGGAGCACTGAAGCTTTCTTT.

The rearrangement links TRBV15 to TRBJ1-2; TRBD1 might be the D (5 bases). V lost 0 bases to trimming and J lost 6 bases, with 11 bases between them. This CDR3 has 14 amino acids. Germline CDR1 LNHNV, CDR2 YYDKDF (reference sequence). CDR3 sequence reads: CATSRDLGGDGYTF. The CDR3 coding sequence is TGTGCCACCAGCAGAGATTTGGGGGGGGATGGCTACACCTTC.

The chain couples TRBV7-9 to TRBJ2-3, with TRBD2 matching over 11 bases. J gave up 2 bases and V 2 bases, and 3 bases lay outside the gene matches. This CDR3 has 16 residues. From germline, CDR1 is SEHNR and CDR2 FQNEAQ (reference sequence). CDR3 sequence (DNA): TGTGCCAGCAGCTTACTAGCGGGGGGTATCACAGATACGCAGTATTTT. Translated: CASSLLAGGITDTQYF.

CDR3 in amino acids: CASSIDPNMHYGYTF. The CDR3 nucleotides read TGTGCCAGTAGTATAGATCCGAACATGCACTATGGCTACACCTTC. The rearrangement links TRBV19 to TRBJ1-2; D ambiguous. Trimming took off 0 bases at V and 3 bases at J, with 11 bases between the two ends. Germline CDR1 is LNHDA and CDR2 is SQIVND (reference sequence). The CDR3 spans 15 residues.

The chain has TRBV5-1 and TRBJ2-7; 11 bases fit TRBD2. Per the germline V gene, CDR1 is SGHRS and CDR2 is YFSETQ. The CDR3 spans 17 residues. V lost 2 bases to trimming and J lost 1 base; unmatched junction nucleotides: 8. The CDR3 sequence is CASSLYWSSGRSYEQYF. The DNA of the CDR3 is TGCGCCAGCAGCTTATATTGGTCTAGCGGGAGGTCCTACGAGCAGTACTTC.

V usage is TRBV6-5 and J usage is TRBJ2-2; D possibly corresponds to TRBD2 (6 bases). CDR3 length equals 14 residues. V lost 8 bases to trimming and J lost 1 base, with 11 bases between them. Germline V lookup: CDR1 MNHEY, CDR2 SVGAGI. The CDR3 DNA sequence: TGTGCCAGCTGGGGCGGGATGAACACCGGGGAGCTGTTTTTT. Translated, it gives CASWGGMNTGELFF.

For this clone: The same CDR3 is also encoded by other DNA sequences in this sample. This chain connects TRBV24-1 to TRBJ2-6; 7 nucleotides match TRBD1. V shed 7 bases, J shed 0 bases, and the junction held 8 bases outside the gene matches. From germline, CDR1 is KGHDR and CDR2 SFDVKD. The CDR3 contains 17 residues. CDR3: CATSSGTVSSGANVLTF. The CDR3 nucleotides read TGTGCCACCAGCTCCGGGACAGTGAGCTCTGGGGCCAACGTCCTGACTTTC.

The CDR3 protein is CASSFGGGGETQYF. The CDR3 nucleotides are TGTGCCAGCAGCTTTGGAGGTGGGGGGGAGACCCAGTACTTC. V gene TRBV7-9 combines with J gene TRBJ2-5; D perhaps matches TRBD2 (6 bases). Trimming took off 3 bases at V and 5 bases at J, with 13 bases between the two ends. This CDR3 comprises 14 residues. Germline V lookup: CDR1 SEHNR, CDR2 FQNEAQ (reference sequence).

The V gene is TRBV11-2, the J gene TRBJ2-7; D ambiguous. Trimming took 5 bases from V and 0 from J, leaving 14 bases between them. The CDR3 spans 15 residues. CDR1 is SGHAT and CDR2 is FQNNGV in the germline V gene. This chain's CDR3 is CASSPALRSSYEQYF. The CDR3 DNA sequence: TGTGCCAGCAGCCCTGCGTTAAGGAGCTCCTACGAGCAGTACTTC.

This clone has at least ten counts. The sample holds other DNA sequences that translate to the same CDR3. The CDR3, as DNA: TGTGCCAGTAGTATTTTGCAAGGGGGCAATCAGCCCCAGCATTTT. Encoded protein: CASSILQGGNQPQHF. This chain uses TRBV19 with TRBJ1-5; maybe TRBD1 (5 bases). The CDR3 loop spans 15 amino acids. Germline CDR1 is LNHDA and CDR2 is SQIVND (reference sequence). V was shortened by 3 bases and J by 2 bases, with 11 bases between the two germline ends.

The chain joins TRBV6-5 to TRBJ2-2, with 7 bases aligning to TRBD1. The CDR3 runs 15 residues. V was pared by 2 bases and J by 6 bases, with 6 bases of the junction left unmatched. Germline V gene data show CDR1 as MNHEY and CDR2 as SVGAGI. In nucleotides, the CDR3 is TGTGCCAGCAGTTACCAAGGGGGCTATTCCGGGGAGCTGTTTTTT. It is translated as CASSYQGGYSGELFF.